This entry lists 2 T cell receptor beta chains sequenced from one sample in a study of cytomegalovirus exposure and HLA in healthy donors. The PCR ran on 60 Vbeta and 13 Jbeta primers. Some clones are missing from TCRdb's copy, which holds only in-frame ones; the method was immunoSEQ multiplex PCR. Altogether some 140,000 clones are present, 80% being singletons, with the ten largest covering roughly 12%. The sequencing sample was made of PBMCs. The receptors stem from a man aged 25-45 years in good health and CMV-seropositive.

This rearrangement joins TRBV2 to TRBJ2-1; the match to TRBD2 covers 12 bases. J gave up 2 bases and V 4 bases, and 0 bases lay outside the gene matches. The CDR3 totals 15 residues. The germline V gene encodes CDR1 SNHLY and CDR2 FYNNEI. The CDR3 nucleotides are TGTGCCAGCAGTGGACTAGCGGGAGCCTACAATGAGCAGTTCTTC. Encoded protein: CASSGLAGAYNEQFF.

The chain carries TRBV5-6 and TRBJ2-5, with 10 positions matching TRBD2. The CDR3 runs 19 residues. The V gene's germline CDR1 is SGHDT and CDR2 YYEEEE. The trim removed 4 bases at V and 5 bases at J, leaving 20 bases unmatched. The CDR3 DNA sequence: TGTGCCAGCAGCCCGCCTTACTCGCTAGCGGGAGAATACCGGGAGACCCAGTACTTC. Its translation: CASSPPYSLAGEYRETQYF. The variable domain in full, completed from reference TRBV5-6 and TRBJ2-5, reads DAGVTQSPTHLIKTRGQQVTLRCSPKSGHDTVSWYQQALGQGPQFIFQYYEEEERQRGNFPDRFSGHQFPNYSSELNVNALLLGDSALYLCASSPPYSLAGEYRETQYFGPGTRLLVL.